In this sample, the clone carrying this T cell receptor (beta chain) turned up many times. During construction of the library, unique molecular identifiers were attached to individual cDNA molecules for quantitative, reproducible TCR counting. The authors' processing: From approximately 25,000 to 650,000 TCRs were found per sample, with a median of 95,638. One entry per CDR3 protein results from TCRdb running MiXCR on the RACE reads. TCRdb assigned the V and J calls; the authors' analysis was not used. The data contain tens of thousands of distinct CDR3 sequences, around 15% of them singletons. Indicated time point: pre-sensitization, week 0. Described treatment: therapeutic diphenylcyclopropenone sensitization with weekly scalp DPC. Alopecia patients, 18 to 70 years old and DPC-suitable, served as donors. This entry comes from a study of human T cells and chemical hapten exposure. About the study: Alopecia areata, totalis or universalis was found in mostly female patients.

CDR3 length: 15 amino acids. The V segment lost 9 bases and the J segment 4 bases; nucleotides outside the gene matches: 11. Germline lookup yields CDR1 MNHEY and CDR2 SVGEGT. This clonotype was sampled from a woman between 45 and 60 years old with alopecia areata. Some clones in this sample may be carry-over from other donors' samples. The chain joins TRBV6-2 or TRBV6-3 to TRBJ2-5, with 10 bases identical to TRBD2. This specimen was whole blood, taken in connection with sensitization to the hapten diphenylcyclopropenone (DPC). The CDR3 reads CASQPLAGVSETQYF. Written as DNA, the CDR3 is TGTGCCAGTCAGCCCCTAGCGGGAGTATCAGAGACCCAGTACTTC.